What follows is one T cell receptor (beta chain) and its context. This sample was taken from a study of blood T cell repertoires in COVID-19. Study at large: Some COVID-19 samples were acute and others convalescent; all came from the United States, Italy and Spain.

Trimming took off 5 bases at V and 0 bases at J, with 12 bases between the two ends. The CDR3 is made up of 15 amino acids. Germline lookup yields CDR1 SGHRS and CDR2 YFSETQ. Repertoires were generated with immunoSEQ multiplex PCR, while TCRdb's copy carries only in-frame clones and drops some. Of approximately 100,000 clones in the sample, 75% to 90% were seen once. The sequenced sample was peripheral blood. V usage is TRBV5-1 and J usage is TRBJ2-1; no firm D call. This sequence originates from a woman aged 60-70 years with acute or convalescent COVID-19. The CDR3 sequence is CASRTSGSSYNEQFF. CDR3 bases: TGCGCCAGCAGGACCTCAGGTAGCTCCTACAATGAGCAGTTCTTC.